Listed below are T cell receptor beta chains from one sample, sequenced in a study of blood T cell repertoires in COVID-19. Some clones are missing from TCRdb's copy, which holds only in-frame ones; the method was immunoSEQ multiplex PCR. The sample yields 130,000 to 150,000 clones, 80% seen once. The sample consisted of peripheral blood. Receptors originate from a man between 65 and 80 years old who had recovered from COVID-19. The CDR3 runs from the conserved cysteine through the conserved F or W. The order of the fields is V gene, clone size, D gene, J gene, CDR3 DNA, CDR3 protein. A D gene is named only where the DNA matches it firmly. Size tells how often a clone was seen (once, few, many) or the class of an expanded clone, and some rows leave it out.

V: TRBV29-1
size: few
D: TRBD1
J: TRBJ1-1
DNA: TGCAGCGCCGAGACAGGGATGAACACTGAAGCTTTCTTT
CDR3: CSAETGMNTEAFF

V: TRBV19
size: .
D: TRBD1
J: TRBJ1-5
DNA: TGTGCCAGTAGTATTGGGACAGGGGGTTACCAGCCCCAGCATTTT
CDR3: CASSIGTGGYQPQHF

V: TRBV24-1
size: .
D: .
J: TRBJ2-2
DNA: TGTGCCACCAGTGATCCCCGGGGAGCGGCCGGGGAGCTGTTTTTT
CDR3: CATSDPRGAAGELFF

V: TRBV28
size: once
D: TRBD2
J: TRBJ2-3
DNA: TGTGCCAGCAGTCCCCCGGCGGGACTAGCGGGAGCATCGACAGATACGCAGTATTTT
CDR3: CASSPPAGLAGASTDTQYF

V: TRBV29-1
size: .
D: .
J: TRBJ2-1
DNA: TGCAGCGTTGAACCTTACAATGAGCAGTTCTTC
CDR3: CSVEPYNEQFF

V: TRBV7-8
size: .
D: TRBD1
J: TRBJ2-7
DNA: TGTGCCAGCAGCTCGAGGACAGGCAGCTCCTACGAGCAGTACTTC
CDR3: CASSSRTGSSYEQYF

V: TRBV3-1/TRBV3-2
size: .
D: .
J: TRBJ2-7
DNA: TGTGCCAGCAGCCAGCTCGTCCGGGCAGGGGCCTACGAGCAGTACTTC
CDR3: CASSQLVRAGAYEQYF

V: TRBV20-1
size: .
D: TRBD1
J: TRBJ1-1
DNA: TGCAGTGCTAGTCAGGGGGGATCCTTCGATAGCACTGAAGCTTTCTTT
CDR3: CSASQGGSFDSTEAFF

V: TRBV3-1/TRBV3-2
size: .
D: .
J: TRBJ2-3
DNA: TGTGCCAGCAGCCAAGATTGGGGGCTAGCGGCAGATACGCAGTATTTT
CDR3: CASSQDWGLAADTQYF

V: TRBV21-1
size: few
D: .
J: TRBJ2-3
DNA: TGTGCCAGCAGCACCGGGTTCAGCTGCACAGATACGCAGTATTTT
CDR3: CASSTGFSCTDTQYF

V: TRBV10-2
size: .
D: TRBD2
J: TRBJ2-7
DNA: TGCGCCAGCCGAAAAACAGCGGGAGGTACCTACGAGCAGTACTTC
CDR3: CASRKTAGGTYEQYF

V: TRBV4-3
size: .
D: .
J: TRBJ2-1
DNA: TGCGCCAGCAGCCTAGGAGAGCTTAATGAGCAGTTCTTC
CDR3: CASSLGELNEQFF

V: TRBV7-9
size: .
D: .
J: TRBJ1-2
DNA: TGTGCCAGCAGCTCCTCTCCGGGACAAAAAGACTATGGCTACACCTTC
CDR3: CASSSSPGQKDYGYTF

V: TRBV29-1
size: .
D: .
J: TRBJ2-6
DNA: TGCAGCGTCCGACTACCCAGCTCTGGGGCCAACGTCCTGACTTTC
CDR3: CSVRLPSSGANVLTF

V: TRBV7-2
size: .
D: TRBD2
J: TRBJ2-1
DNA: TGTGCCAGCAGATTTAGCGGGAGGGCCAGTTTGAATGAGCAGTTCTTC
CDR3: CASRFSGRASLNEQFF

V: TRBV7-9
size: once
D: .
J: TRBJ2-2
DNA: TGTGCCAGCACCTCCTGGACTGGGAACACCGGGGAGCTGTTTTTT
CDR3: CASTSWTGNTGELFF

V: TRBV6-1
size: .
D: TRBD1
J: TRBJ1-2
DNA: TGTGCCAGCAGTGAAGCGCAGGGGGCACGGGGCTACACCTTC
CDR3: CASSEAQGARGYTF

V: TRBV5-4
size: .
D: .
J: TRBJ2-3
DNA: TGTGCCAGCAGCCAACCGAATGGAGGTTATACGCAGTATTTT
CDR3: CASSQPNGGYTQYF

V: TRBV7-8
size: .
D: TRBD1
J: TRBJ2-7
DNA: TGTGCCAGCAGCTCCGAGGACAGGACCTCCTACGAGCAGTACTTC
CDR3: CASSSEDRTSYEQYF

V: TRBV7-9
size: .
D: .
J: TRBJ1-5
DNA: TGTGCCAGCAGCCGTGACACCCTCAATCAGCCCCAGCATTTT
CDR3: CASSRDTLNQPQHF

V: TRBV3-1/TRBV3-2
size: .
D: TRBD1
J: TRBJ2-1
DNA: TGTGCCAGCAGCCAAGGGGACAGGGCAGTCTTC
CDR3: CASSQGDRAVF

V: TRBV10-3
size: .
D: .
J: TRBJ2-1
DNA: TGTGCCATCAGTGAGTCGCGGGAATCATATGAGCAGTTCTTC
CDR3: CAISESRESYEQFF

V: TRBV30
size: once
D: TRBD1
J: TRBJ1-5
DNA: TGTGCCTGGAGCCCAATGGGACAGGGAGATCAGCCCCAGCATTTT
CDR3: CAWSPMGQGDQPQHF

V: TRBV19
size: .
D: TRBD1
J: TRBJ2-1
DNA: TGTGCCAGTAGCACCTGGACAGGGCCCTCCTACAATGAGCAGTTCTTC
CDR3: CASSTWTGPSYNEQFF

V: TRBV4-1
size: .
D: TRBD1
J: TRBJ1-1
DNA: TGCGCCAGCAGCCTGGATTTTGGGACAGGGTCTGAAGCTTTCTTT
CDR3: CASSLDFGTGSEAFF

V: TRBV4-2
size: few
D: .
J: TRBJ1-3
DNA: TGTGCCAGCAGCCCGTGGGGCGACCTTGCTGGAAACACCATATATTTT
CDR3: CASSPWGDLAGNTIYF

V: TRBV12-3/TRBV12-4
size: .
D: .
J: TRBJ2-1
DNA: TGTGCCAGCAGACTATACAATGAGCAGTTCTTC
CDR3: CASRLYNEQFF

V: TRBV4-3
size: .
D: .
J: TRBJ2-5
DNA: TGCGCCAGCAGCCAAGGGACAAAAACTGAAGAGACCCAGTACTTC
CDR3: CASSQGTKTEETQYF

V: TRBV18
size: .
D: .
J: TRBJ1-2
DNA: TGTGCCAGCTCACCTGCCGGGGGGGGGACGCATTATGGCTACACCTTC
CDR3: CASSPAGGGTHYGYTF

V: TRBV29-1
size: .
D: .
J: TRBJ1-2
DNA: TGCAGCGTTACCAAGTCCCGAGGAGATGGCTACACCTTC
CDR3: CSVTKSRGDGYTF

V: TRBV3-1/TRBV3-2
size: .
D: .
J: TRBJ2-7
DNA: TGTGCCAGCAGCCCCTGGACAGATTCATCCTACGAGCAGTACTTC
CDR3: CASSPWTDSSYEQYF

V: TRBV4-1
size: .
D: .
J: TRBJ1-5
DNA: TGCGCCAGCAGCCAGCAGGGGAATCAGCCCCAGCATTTT
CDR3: CASSQQGNQPQHF

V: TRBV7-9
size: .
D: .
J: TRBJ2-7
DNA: TGTGCCAGCAGCCCCCTGTTAGTCCACGAGCAGTACTTC
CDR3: CASSPLLVHEQYF

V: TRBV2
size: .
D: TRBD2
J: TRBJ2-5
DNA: TGTGCCAGCAGTGAAAGTTTTAGCGGGAGTTTATACTTC
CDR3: CASSESFSGSLYF

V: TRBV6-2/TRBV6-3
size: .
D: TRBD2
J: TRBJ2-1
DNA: TGTGCCAGCAGTTACTTTCCCGGGACTAGCGCCTACAATGAGCAGTTCTTC
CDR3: CASSYFPGTSAYNEQFF

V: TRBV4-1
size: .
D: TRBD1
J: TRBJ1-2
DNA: TGCGCCAGCAGCCCCGGACAGGGCGACTATGGCTACACCTTC
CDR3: CASSPGQGDYGYTF

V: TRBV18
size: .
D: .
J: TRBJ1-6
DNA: TGTGCCAGCTCAACCGCAGGGGTATCCTATAATTCACCCCTCCACTTT
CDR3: CASSTAGVSYNSPLHF

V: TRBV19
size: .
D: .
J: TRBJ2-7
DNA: TGTGCCAGTAGTAGCCAGGGCTTTTGGGAGCAGTACTTC
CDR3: CASSSQGFWEQYF

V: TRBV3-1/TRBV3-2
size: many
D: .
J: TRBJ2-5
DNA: TGTGCCAGCAGCCAATGGGAGCGGCAAGAGACCCAGTACTTC
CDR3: CASSQWERQETQYF

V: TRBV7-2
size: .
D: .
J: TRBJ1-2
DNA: TGTGCCAGCAGCTTCTTCGGGGTTGGCGACTATGGCTACACCTTC
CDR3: CASSFFGVGDYGYTF

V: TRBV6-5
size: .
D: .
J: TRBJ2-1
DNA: TGTGCCAGCAGTCCGCCGGGTAGCGGCTACAATGAGCAGTTCTTC
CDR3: CASSPPGSGYNEQFF

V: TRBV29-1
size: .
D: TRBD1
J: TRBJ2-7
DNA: TGCAGCGTCATCAGGGGGAACTACGAGCAGTACTTC
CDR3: CSVIRGNYEQYF

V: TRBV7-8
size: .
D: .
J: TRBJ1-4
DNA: TGTGCCAGCAGACCGGAGGTGGGGGCCTATGAAAAACTGTTTTTT
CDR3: CASRPEVGAYEKLFF

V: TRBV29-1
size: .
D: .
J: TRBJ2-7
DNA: TGCAGCGTTGAAGCCGGCGGGTACGAGCAGTACTTC
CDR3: CSVEAGGYEQYF

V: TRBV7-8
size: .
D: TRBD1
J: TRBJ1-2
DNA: TGTGCCAGCAGCGAATTCGGACAGGGCGTCTATGGCTACACCTTC
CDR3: CASSEFGQGVYGYTF

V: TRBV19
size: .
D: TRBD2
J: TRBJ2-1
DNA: TGTGCCAGTAGACTGCTGACAGGCCGGACTAGCGGGAGTCCCAATGAGCAGTTCTTC
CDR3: CASRLLTGRTSGSPNEQFF

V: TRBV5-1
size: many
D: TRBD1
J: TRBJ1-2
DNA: TGCGCCAGCAGCTTAATCGGACAGGTGCAGGCTGGCTACACCTTC
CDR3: CASSLIGQVQAGYTF

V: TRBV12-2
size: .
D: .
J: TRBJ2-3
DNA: TGTGCAAGTCGCTTTCCGGGACAGGGGAGGACAGAGGGAGCGGGAGGGCTCACAGATACGCAGTATTTT
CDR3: CASRFPGQGRTEGAGGLTDTQYF

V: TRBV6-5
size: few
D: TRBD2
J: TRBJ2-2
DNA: TGTGCCAGCAGGAGCGGGAGGGCCAACACCGGGGAGCTGTTTTTT
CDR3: CASRSGRANTGELFF

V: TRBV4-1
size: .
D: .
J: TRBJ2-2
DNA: TGCGCCAGCAGCCAAGGGGCACGGACCGGGGAGCTGTTTTTT
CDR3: CASSQGARTGELFF

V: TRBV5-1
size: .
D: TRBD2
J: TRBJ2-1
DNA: TGCGCCAGCAGCTTGGCCGGGACTAGAGGTTTCAATGAGCAGTTCTTC
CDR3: CASSLAGTRGFNEQFF

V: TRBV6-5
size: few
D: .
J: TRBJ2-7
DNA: TGTGCCAGCAGTAACCTTCTTCTAACCTACGAGCAGTACTTC
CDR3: CASSNLLLTYEQYF

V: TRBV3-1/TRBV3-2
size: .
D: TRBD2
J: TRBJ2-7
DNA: TGTGCCAGCAGCCAAGGCAGGGTAGGACTAGCGGACTACGAGCAGTACTTC
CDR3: CASSQGRVGLADYEQYF